This section outlines one T cell receptor beta chain sequence together with its context. Antigen unknown. This specimen comes from a study of cytomegalovirus exposure and HLA in healthy donors. Study observations and caveats: A later analysis showed TCR association rates differing by HLA locus, peaking at DRB1 and lowest at HLA-C. Analysis performed later found 16,951 TCR beta sequences associated with HLA alleles at 0.05 false discovery rate. One variant, a missense change in DCLRE1C, was linked in a later analysis to TCR beta V- and J-gene trimming.

With 60 Vbeta and 13 Jbeta primers, the PCR was carried out. Sequencing used immunoSEQ multiplex PCR; TCRdb keeps in-frame clones, though not all of them. The repertoire holds 150,000 to 200,000 clones, with around 77% as singletons. V lost 4 bases to trimming and J lost 12 bases; unmatched junction nucleotides: 14. The CDR3 consists of 15 residues. The germline V gene has CDR1 LNHDA and CDR2 SQIVND (reference sequence). What was sequenced was PBMCs. The source is a woman aged 35 to 49 in good health and CMV-seronegative. The chain combines TRBV19 with TRBJ2-2, with 7 bases lining up with TRBD1. The CDR3 DNA reads TGTGCCAGTAGTACCCGATCTCAGGGGGACGGAAAGCTGTTTTTT. This encodes CASSTRSQGDGKLFF.